This entry is about one TCR beta chain. This specimen comes from a study of blood T cell repertoires in COVID-19. Study at large: COVID-19 samples, acute and convalescent, were from the United States, Italy and Spain. From T cells, B-cell-depleted T cells, or PBMCs came the material, which was cDNA or gDNA.

Source study methods: Quantification of nucleated cells was approximated via reference gene primer amplification. Clones were sequenced by immunoSEQ multiplex PCR, and TCRdb holds only the in-frame ones, with some missing. For V, J and clone size, that table is used; D and trimming come from the DNA. The sample includes more than 35,000 clones, 69% of them seen just once. The receptor comes from an elderly man with acute or convalescent COVID-19. Sample: peripheral blood.

DNA for the CDR3: TGTGCCAGCAGTTTACAGGAATACACTGAAGCTTTCTTT. As protein: CASSLQEYTEAFF. The chain joins TRBV5-6 to TRBJ1-1; TRBD1 might be the D (5 bases). This CDR3 has 13 residues. Germline V gene lookup returns CDR1 SGHDT and CDR2 YYEEEE. V gave up 5 bases and J gave up 3 bases, with 11 bases separating them. Based on the CDR3 plus reference TRBV5-6 and TRBJ1-1, the full variable domain is DAGVTQSPTHLIKTRGQQVTLRCSPKSGHDTVSWYQQALGQGPQFIFQYYEEEERQRGNFPDRFSGHQFPNYSSELNVNALLLGDSALYLCASSLQEYTEAFFGQGTRLTVV.